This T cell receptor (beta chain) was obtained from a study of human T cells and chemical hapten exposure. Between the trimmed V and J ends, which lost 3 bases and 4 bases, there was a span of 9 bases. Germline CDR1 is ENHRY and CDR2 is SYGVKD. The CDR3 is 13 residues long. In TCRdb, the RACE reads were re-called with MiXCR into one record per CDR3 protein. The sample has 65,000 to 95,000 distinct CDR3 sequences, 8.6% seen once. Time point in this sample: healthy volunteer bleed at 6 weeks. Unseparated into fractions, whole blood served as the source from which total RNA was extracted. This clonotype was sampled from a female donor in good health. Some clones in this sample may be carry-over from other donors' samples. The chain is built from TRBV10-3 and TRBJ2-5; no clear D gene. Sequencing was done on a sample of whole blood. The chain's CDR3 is CAISDSSVETQYF. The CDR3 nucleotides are TGTGCCATCAGTGACAGTTCCGTAGAGACCCAGTACTTC.